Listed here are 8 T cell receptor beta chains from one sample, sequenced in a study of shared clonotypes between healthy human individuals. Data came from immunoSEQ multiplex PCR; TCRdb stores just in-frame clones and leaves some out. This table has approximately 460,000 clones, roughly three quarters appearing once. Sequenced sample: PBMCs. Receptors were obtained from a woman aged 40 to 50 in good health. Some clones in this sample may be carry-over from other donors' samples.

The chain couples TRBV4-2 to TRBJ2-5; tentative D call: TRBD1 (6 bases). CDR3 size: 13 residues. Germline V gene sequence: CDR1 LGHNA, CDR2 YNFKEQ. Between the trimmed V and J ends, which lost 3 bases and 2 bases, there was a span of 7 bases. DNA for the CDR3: TGTGCCAGCAGCCAGAGGGGGCAAGAGACCCAGTACTTC. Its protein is CASSQRGQETQYF.

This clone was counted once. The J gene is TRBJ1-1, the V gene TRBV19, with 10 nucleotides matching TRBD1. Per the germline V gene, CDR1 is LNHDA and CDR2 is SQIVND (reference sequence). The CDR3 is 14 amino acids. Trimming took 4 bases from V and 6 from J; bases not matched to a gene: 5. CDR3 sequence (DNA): TGTGCCAGTAGTAGGGACAGGGGTGGCCCTGAAGCTTTCTTT. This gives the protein CASSRDRGGPEAFF.

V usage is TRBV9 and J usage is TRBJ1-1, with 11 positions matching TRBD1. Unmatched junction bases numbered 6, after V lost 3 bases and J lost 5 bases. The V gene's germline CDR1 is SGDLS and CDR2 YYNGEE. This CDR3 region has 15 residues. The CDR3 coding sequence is TGTGCCAGCAGCGGTGGACAGGGGGCATGGACTGAAGCTTTCTTT. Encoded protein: CASSGGQGAWTEAFF.

The CDR3 coding sequence is TGTGCCATCAGTGAGGGAGGGGCTGGGGACACTGAAGCTTTCTTT. Residues: CAISEGGAGDTEAFF. The J gene is TRBJ1-1, the V gene TRBV10-3; tentative D call: TRBD1 (5 bases). The CDR3 extends over 15 amino acids. Trimming removed 2 bases from V and 3 bases from J, with 13 bases in between. Germline loops: CDR1 ENHRY, CDR2 SYGVKD.

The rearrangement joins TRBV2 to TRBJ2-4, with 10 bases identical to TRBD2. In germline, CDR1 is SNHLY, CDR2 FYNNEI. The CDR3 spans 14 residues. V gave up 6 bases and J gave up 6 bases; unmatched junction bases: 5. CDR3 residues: CASRDRTSGNIQYF. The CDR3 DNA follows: TGTGCCAGCAGAGACAGGACTAGCGGAAACATTCAGTACTTC.

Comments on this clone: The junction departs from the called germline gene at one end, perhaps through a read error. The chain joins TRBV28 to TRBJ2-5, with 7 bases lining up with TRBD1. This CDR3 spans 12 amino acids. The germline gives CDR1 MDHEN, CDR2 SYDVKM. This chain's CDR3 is CASTQGPKLGHF. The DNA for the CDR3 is TGTGCCAGCACACAGGGGCCGAAGTTAGGTCACTTC.

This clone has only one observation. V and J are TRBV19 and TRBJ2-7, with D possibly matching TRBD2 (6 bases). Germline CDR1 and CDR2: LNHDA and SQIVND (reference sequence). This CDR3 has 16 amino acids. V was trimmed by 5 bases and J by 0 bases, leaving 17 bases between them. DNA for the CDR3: TGTGCCAGTAGTTACGGAGGGACCCAAAGCTCCTACGAGCAGTACTTC. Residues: CASSYGGTQSSYEQYF.

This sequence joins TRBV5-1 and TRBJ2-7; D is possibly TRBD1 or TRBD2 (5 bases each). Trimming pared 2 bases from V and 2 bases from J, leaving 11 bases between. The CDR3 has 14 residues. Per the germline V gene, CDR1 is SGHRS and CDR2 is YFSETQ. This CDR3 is CASSLSGHTYEQYF. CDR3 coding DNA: TGCGCCAGCAGCTTAAGCGGACACACCTACGAGCAGTACTTC.